Shown below are 10 T cell receptor beta chains from a single sample sequenced in a study of response to subunit inactivated influenza vaccine. Each CDR3 protein gets one entry after TCRdb re-called the RT-PCR reads with MiXCR. The table lists under 950,000 distinct CDR3 sequences, 21% of them singletons. Specimen: PBMCs from blood, collected roughly 5 days after vaccination. The receptors come from a man aged 50-60 years who received an inactivated influenza vaccine.

The table lists this clonotype with a count of one. The V gene is TRBV10-3, the J gene TRBJ2-3, with 8 bases aligning to TRBD2. The germline gives CDR1 ENHRY, CDR2 SYGVKD. The CDR3 has 16 amino acids. The V gene end was trimmed by 6 bases and the J gene end by 2 bases; junction bases not matched to a gene: 10. The CDR3 DNA follows: TGTGCCATCAGCGACCTGGGCGGGAGGTACACAGATACGCAGTATTTT. Translation gives CAISDLGGRYTDTQYF.

This clonotype was detected a few times. The chain joins TRBV27 to TRBJ2-7; TRBD1 aligns across 8 bases. This CDR3 contains 14 residues. V shed 3 bases, J shed 7 bases, and the junction held 8 bases outside the gene matches. Germline V gives CDR1 MNHEY, CDR2 SMNVEV (reference sequence). The CDR3 coding sequence is TGTGCCAGCAGTTTGAGTCAGGGGGCGAGTGAGCAGTACTTC. Protein product: CASSLSQGASEQYF.

This sequence joins TRBV7-2 and TRBJ2-7; the match to TRBD2 covers 8 bases. The CDR3 extends over 14 amino acids. Looked up from germline, CDR1 is SGHTA and CDR2 is FQGNSA. Germline trimming cut 1 base from V and 5 bases from J; bases unmatched to any gene: 4. CDR3 amino acids: CASSLGTSWNEQYF. CDR3 bases: TGTGCCAGCAGCTTAGGGACTAGCTGGAACGAGCAGTACTTC.

The genes are TRBV12-3 or TRBV12-4 and TRBJ2-2; D unclear. Trimming took off 6 bases at V and 4 bases at J, with 6 bases between the two ends. There are 12 residues in the CDR3. In DNA form, the CDR3 reads TGTGCCAGCAGCTGGATCACCGGGGAGCTGTTTTTT. It specifies CASSWITGELFF.

Concerning this clonotype: This may arise from a read error, as a much more abundant clone is one base away. The CDR3: CASSKGGTDTQYF. The CDR3 DNA sequence: TGTGCCAGCAGCAAGGGGGGTACAGATACGCAGTATTTT. The rearrangement links TRBV5-6 to TRBJ2-3; D is perhaps TRBD1 or TRBD2 (6 bases each). Per germline, CDR1 SGHDT and CDR2 YYEEEE. The CDR3 is made up of 13 amino acids. V was trimmed by 4 bases and J by 3 bases, leaving 9 bases between them.

The V and J genes are TRBV20-1 and TRBJ2-2, with D maybe TRBD2 (5 bases). The V gene's germline CDR1 is DFQATT and CDR2 SNEGSKA (reference sequence). The CDR3 has 14 residues. V lost 2 bases and J 6 bases, leaving 13 bases between the germline ends. This CDR3 reads CSARRGGSAGELFF. DNA of the CDR3: TGCAGTGCTAGACGGGGTGGGTCTGCCGGGGAGCTGTTTTTT.

The sample holds a few counts of this clonotype. The chain recombines TRBV20-1 with TRBJ2-3, with 8 bases matching TRBD2. Germline-derived CDR1 and CDR2 are DFQATT and SNEGSKA (reference sequence). The CDR3 sequence is 15 residues long. With V trimmed by 3 bases and J by 7 bases, 12 bases remained unmatched. CDR3 amino acids: CSASDGSSSGNTQYF. The CDR3 DNA follows: TGCAGTGCTAGCGATGGGTCCAGTAGCGGGAATACGCAGTATTTT.

This chain links TRBV24-1 with TRBJ2-1, with D maybe TRBD2 (5 bases). CDR1 KGHDR and CDR2 SFDVKD come from the germline V gene. CDR3 length: 15 residues. V lost 4 bases to trimming and J lost 0 bases, with 9 bases between them. The DNA for the CDR3 is TGTGCCACCAGTGAGAGCGGAGTCTCCTACAATGAGCAGTTCTTC. Its protein is CATSESGVSYNEQFF.

This clonotype was picked up a small number of times. The rearrangement links TRBV6-2 or TRBV6-3 to TRBJ2-3, with 10 bases matching TRBD2. The V and J ends lost 4 bases and 2 bases, in that order; junction bases with no gene match: 3. This CDR3 region has 15 residues. Per the germline V gene, CDR1 is MNHEY and CDR2 is SVGEGT. CDR3 bases: TGTGCCAGCAGTTCAGCGGGAGGGTCCACAGATACGCAGTATTTT. Amino acids: CASSSAGGSTDTQYF.

The gene calls are TRBV4-2 and TRBJ2-7; no firm D call. CDR1 is LGHNA and CDR2 is YNFKEQ in the germline V gene. V lost 0 bases to trimming and J lost 2 bases, with 11 bases between them. The CDR3 has 15 amino acids. The CDR3 here is CASSQDPGYAYEQYF. The CDR3 region has the DNA TGTGCCAGCAGCCAAGATCCAGGATACGCCTACGAGCAGTACTTC.